The source of this T cell receptor beta chain is a study of blood T cell repertoires in COVID-19. The wider study: COVID-19 samples from acute and convalescent phases originated in the United States, Italy and Spain. T cells, B-cell-depleted T cells, or PBMCs provided the cDNA or gDNA that served as material.

Points on this clone: One end of the junction does not line up with germline, which may come from a read error.

Using immunoSEQ multiplex PCR, the repertoire was profiled, and TCRdb retains in-frame clones only, with some absent. This table has approximately 70,000 clones, around 85% appearing once. This CDR3 contains 12 residues. In germline, CDR1 is LGHNT, CDR2 FRNRAP. The chain employs TRBV12-5 and TRBJ1-2; possible D gene TRBD1, 5 bases. This clonotype was obtained from a woman between 45 and 65 years old with acute or convalescent COVID-19. The specimen was peripheral blood. CDR3 residues: CTSGSRQKGYTF. In nucleotides, the CDR3 is TGTACTAGTGGTTCACGACAGAAGGGCTACACCTTC.